This T cell receptor beta chain is from a study of response to subunit inactivated influenza vaccine (dated by TCRdb to between 2018 and 2020). A note on the overall study: Deep quantitative profiling of the T cell receptor repertoire was used in the study to follow responses to a trivalent subunit inactivated influenza vaccine. Beyond this particular receptor, the publication reports: According to the authors, only a limited number of new T cells may be recruited by each seasonal influenza vaccination.

In its sample, this clonotype was seen a few times. Its binding antigen is unknown. Base qualities are missing; no much larger clone stands one base away. Spanning cysteine to phenylalanine, the CDR3 consists of 16 amino acids. Left in the record is the CDR3 DNA by itself, 48 bases read in frame from the first base. Ends trimmed: V by 3 bases, J by 0 bases; bases unmatched to a gene: 4. CDR1 and CDR2, per the germline V gene, are SGHTA and FQGTGA. The library was made by RT-PCR. Sequencing used an Illumina HiSeq 2500. TCRdb itself trimmed the public reads at Q25 with fastp, ran MiXCR and retained productive beta chains. Identical CDR3 protein sequences are pooled into one entry, listed with their most common genes and DNA. This sample lists 300,000 to 350,000 distinct CDR3 sequences; 20% to 25% were detected once. Around 9.6% of the sample goes to the ten largest clones.

The TCR was taken from a man in his fifties or sixties who received an inactivated influenza vaccine. Donor details come from another sample of the same person, matched by shared clones. The rearranged chain carries TRBV7-3 and TRBJ2-1, and TRBD2 aligns with 8 junction nucleotides. Sequenced material: PBMCs from blood, taken less than 22 months after vaccination. The bases are TGTGCCAGCAGCTTTAGCGGGATGAGCTCCTACAATGAGCAGTTCTTC. This encodes CASSFSGMSSYNEQFF.